The 27 T cell receptor beta chains given below trace back to one sample, sequenced in a study of neurological immune-mediated disorders. The sample's time point: longitudinal time-point 3. In TCRdb, the 5' RACE reads were re-called with MiXCR into one record per CDR3 protein. The profile shows roughly 53,000 distinct CDR3 sequences, 7% to 10% of them singletons. The sequencing sample was made of PBMCs. These receptors were obtained from a woman in her 40s in good health.

This clonotype was recorded at least ten times. CDR3 amino acids: CSVEAQGNTEAFF. Written as DNA, the CDR3 is TGCAGCGTTGAGGCACAGGGGAACACTGAAGCTTTCTTT. V is TRBV29-1 and J is TRBJ1-1; maybe TRBD1 (6 bases). V shed 3 bases and J shed 1 base, with 9 bases lying between them. From germline, CDR1 is SQVTM and CDR2 ANQGSEA. The CDR3 has 13 amino acids.

There are a few counts of this clonotype. A much more abundant neighbour one base away suggests this may be a read error. The rearrangement joins TRBV9 to TRBJ2-1, with no clear D. This CDR3 has 13 residues. Germline assignment: CDR1 SGDLS and CDR2 YYNGEE. The CDR3 DNA follows: TGTGTCAGCAGCGTAGCACATCGGAATGAGCAGTTCTTC. Translating gives CVSSVAHRNEQFF.

This clonotype was seen many times. The chain joins TRBV6-2 or TRBV6-3 to TRBJ1-1; weak D call: TRBD1 (5 bases). The germline V gene encodes CDR1 MNHEY and CDR2 SVGEGT. The length of the CDR3 is 18 residues. V gave up 2 bases and J gave up 5 bases, with 24 bases separating them. In nucleotides, the CDR3 is TGTGCCAGCAGTTACCTCGGGATAGGGGCAGGGAAAAGAACTGAAGCTTTCTTT. It encodes CASSYLGIGAGKRTEAFF.

This clonotype was detected many times. The genes are TRBV6-6 and TRBJ1-2; D unclear. This CDR3 region has 13 residues. Germline CDR1 is MNHNY and CDR2 is SVGAGI (reference sequence). The germline V and J ends were trimmed by 5 bases and 7 bases, with 14 bases remaining between them. The CDR3 region is CASSPHGEGGYTF. The CDR3 DNA reads as TGTGCCAGCAGTCCCCACGGGGAAGGTGGCTACACCTTC.

This clonotype showed up many times. The chain is built from TRBV20-1 and TRBJ1-5; D is perhaps TRBD1 (5 bases). This CDR3 is 15 amino acids long. CDR1 and CDR2 from the germline V gene are DFQATT and SNEGSKA (reference sequence). Between the trimmed V and J ends, which lost 2 bases and 5 bases, there was a span of 16 bases. As DNA, the CDR3 is TGCAGTGCTAGACAGGGCTGGGTTGAGGATCAGCCCCAGCATTTT. This codes for CSARQGWVEDQPQHF.

This sequence joins TRBV20-1 and TRBJ1-1, with 7 bases aligning to TRBD1. V lost 2 bases, J lost 1 base, and 7 bases stayed unmatched. The CDR3 has 15 residues. CDR1 and CDR2 (germline): DFQATT, SNEGSKA (reference sequence). CDR3 sequence reads: CSARRARQGNTEAFF. The DNA for the CDR3 is TGCAGTGCTAGAAGAGCCCGACAGGGGAACACTGAAGCTTTCTTT.

This clonotype has ten or more counts. The CDR3 coding sequence is TGTGCCAGCAGCAAATACGGGAGGGCCCATGAGACCCAGTACTTC. Its protein product is CASSKYGRAHETQYF. V and J are TRBV3-1 and TRBJ2-5; 8 bases match TRBD2. Trimming cost V 5 bases and J 5 bases; bases outside gene matches: 10. This CDR3 region has 15 residues. In germline, CDR1 is LGHDT, CDR2 YNNKEL (reference sequence).

This clonotype was recorded at least ten times. The rearrangement joins TRBV10-3 to TRBJ2-5; D is possibly TRBD1 or TRBD2 (5 bases each). Germline CDR1 is ENHRY and CDR2 is SYGVKD. CDR3 length: 12 residues. V was cut by 10 bases and J by 3 bases, with 12 bases left in between. For the CDR3, the DNA is TGTGCCACAAGGGACCGAGAAGAGACCCAGTACTTC. This sequence encodes CATRDREETQYF.

This clonotype was recorded at least ten times. The chain is built from TRBV4-3 and TRBJ1-2; D uncertain. The V end was cut by 0 bases, the J end by 2 bases, with 10 bases between. From germline, CDR1 is LGHNA and CDR2 YSLEER. CDR3 length equals 15 residues. CDR3 in amino acids: CASSQDKGTNYGYTF. CDR3 sequence (DNA): TGCGCCAGCAGCCAAGATAAGGGCACCAACTATGGCTACACCTTC.

This clonotype appeared many times. This chain joins TRBV14 and TRBJ2-7; 9 bases line up with TRBD1. V was pared by 5 bases and J by 2 bases, with 4 bases of the junction left unmatched. The CDR3 consists of 14 residues. In germline, CDR1 is SGHDN, CDR2 FVKESK. The CDR3 region has the DNA TGTGCCAGCAGCTCCGGGACAGGGACCTACGAGCAGTACTTC. It specifies CASSSGTGTYEQYF.

This clonotype was detected ten times or more. This chain connects TRBV5-6 to TRBJ1-1; D possibly corresponds to TRBD1 (6 bases). Per the germline V gene, CDR1 is SGHDT and CDR2 is YYEEEE. V was shortened by 5 bases and J by 11 bases, with 25 bases between the two germline ends. This CDR3 region has 15 residues. The CDR3 coding sequence is TGTGCCAGCAGAGCAGTGGCAGGGGATAGGCCTTGGGCTTTCTTT. Its protein is CASRAVAGDRPWAFF.

This clonotype was seen many times. CDR3 DNA sequence: TGTGCCAGCAGTTACTCCGCCCAGGGGTCACACGAGCAGTACTTC. Its protein is CASSYSAQGSHEQYF. J is TRBJ2-7 and V is TRBV6-5, with D possibly being TRBD1 (6 bases). Trimming removed 0 bases at V and 5 bases at J, with 14 bases between. The CDR3 has 15 amino acids. CDR1 MNHEY and CDR2 SVGAGI come from the germline V gene.

With regard to this clonotype: Possible read error: a much larger clone is one base away. The rearrangement joins TRBV20-1 to TRBJ2-1; D might be TRBD1 or TRBD2, each matching 5 bases. Trimming took off 7 bases at V and 6 bases at J, with 16 bases between the two ends. The CDR3 runs 13 residues. The germline V gene has CDR1 DFQATT and CDR2 SNEGSKA (reference sequence). CDR3 sequence reads: CSDPRGGTNEQFF. Here the CDR3 DNA reads TGCAGTGATCCCCGAGGTGGGACCAATGAGCAGTTCTTC.

This clonotype was seen ten or more times. The chain couples TRBV29-1 to TRBJ1-1; D is undetermined. This CDR3 contains 13 residues. Germline lookup yields CDR1 SQVTM and CDR2 ANQGSEA. V was clipped by 4 bases and J by 1 base, with 10 bases between them. The CDR3 region is CSVAPMGNTEAFF. The CDR3 coding sequence is TGCAGCGTTGCCCCGATGGGGAACACTGAAGCTTTCTTT.

In its sample, this clonotype was seen many times. The gene calls are TRBV7-2 and TRBJ2-1, with 8 bases fitting TRBD2. The CDR3 contains 15 residues. J was trimmed by 6 bases and V by 2 bases; bases with no gene match: 6. The germline V gene encodes CDR1 SGHTA and CDR2 FQGNSA. The CDR3 here is CASSLTGRALNEQFF. The DNA for the CDR3 is TGTGCCAGCAGCTTAACCGGGAGGGCCCTCAATGAGCAGTTCTTC. Drawing the rest from reference TRBV7-2 and TRBJ2-1, the complete variable domain is GAGVSQSPSNKVTEKGKDVELRCDPISGHTALYWYRQSLGQGLEFLIYFQGNSAPDKSGLPSDRFSAERTGGSVSTLTIQRTQQEDSAVYLCASSLTGRALNEQFFGPGTRLTVL.

This clonotype was detected many times. V usage is TRBV6-6 and J usage is TRBJ1-1, with D uncertain. The V gene's germline CDR1 is MNHNY and CDR2 SVGAGI (reference sequence). The CDR3 sequence is 14 residues long. The V gene lost 6 bases and the J gene lost 3 bases, with 14 bases spanning the gap. In nucleotides, the CDR3 is TGTGCCAGCAGCCGACGAACTACGGACACTGAAGCTTTCTTT. Its translation is CASSRRTTDTEAFF.

With respect to this clonotype: It may be a read error: a sequence one base away is much more abundant. A read error is likely, as this CDR3 ends without the conserved phenylalanine or tryptophan. This chain joins TRBV6-6 and TRBJ1-2; 8 bases align to TRBD1. V was pared by 5 bases and J by 8 bases, with 4 bases of the junction left unmatched. The CDR3 extends over 12 amino acids. Germline values: CDR1 MNHNY, CDR2 SVGAGI (reference sequence). The CDR3 loop is CASSRQGLGYTL. CDR3 DNA: TGTGCCAGCAGTCGACAGGGGTTGGGCTACACCTTA.

At least ten counts were recorded for this clonotype. This chain connects TRBV2 to TRBJ1-2; D is uncertain. Germline-derived CDR1 and CDR2 are SNHLY and FYNNEI. This CDR3 is built from 11 residues. Between the trimmed V and J ends, which lost 2 bases and 7 bases, there was a span of 5 bases. CDR3: CASSELGGYTF. The CDR3 DNA reads TGTGCCAGCAGTGAATTAGGTGGCTACACCTTC.

There are many counts of this clonotype. The chain employs TRBV9 and TRBJ1-6, with 9 bases aligning to TRBD1. There are 16 residues in the CDR3. Germline trimming cut 0 bases from V and 9 bases from J; bases unmatched to any gene: 7. Looked up from germline, CDR1 is SGDLS and CDR2 is YYNGEE. DNA of the CDR3: TGTGCCAGCAGCGTAGAGACAGGGGGGGGCGGTTCACCCCTCCACTTT. It yields the protein CASSVETGGGGSPLHF. Full variable domain (rest looked up from reference TRBV9 and TRBJ1-6): DSGVTQTPKHLITATGQRVTLRCSPRSGDLSVYWYQQSLDQGLQFLIQYYNGEERAKGNILERFSAQQFPDLHSELNLSSLELGDSALYFCASSVETGGGGSPLHFGNGTRLTVT.

This clonotype was counted at least ten times. The chain recombines TRBV7-2 with TRBJ2-5, with 13 bases fitting TRBD2. This CDR3 is 16 amino acids long. V lost 5 bases, J lost 4 bases, and 7 bases stayed unmatched. Germline lookup yields CDR1 SGHTA and CDR2 FQGNSA. The DNA of the CDR3 is TGTGCCAGCAGCCTTACTAGCGGGGGGGCCGTAGAGACCCAGTACTTC. Its protein product is CASSLTSGGAVETQYF.

This clonotype was counted many times. The chain couples TRBV7-7 to TRBJ2-5, with a tentative D call TRBD2 (6 bases). Trimming removed 3 bases at V and 7 bases at J, with 15 bases between. Germline-derived CDR1 and CDR2 are SSHAT and FNYEAQ (reference sequence). The CDR3 has 14 residues. The CDR3 protein is CASSFRDGGLTQYF. CDR3 sequence (DNA): TGTGCCAGCAGCTTCCGGGACGGGGGACTGACCCAGTACTTC.

This clonotype was counted many times. This rearrangement joins TRBV10-3 to TRBJ2-1; TRBD2 matches at 9 bases. Trimming at V came to 10 bases and at J to 2 bases, leaving 6 bases not matched to a gene. The CDR3 contains 14 residues. Germline V gene lookup returns CDR1 ENHRY and CDR2 SYGVKD. The CDR3 region has the DNA TGTGCCAGTTGTCCTAGCGGGGCCTACAATGAGCAGTTCTTC. It codes for CASCPSGAYNEQFF.

This clonotype was seen at least ten times. The J gene is TRBJ2-1, the V gene TRBV7-2, with D possibly TRBD2 on 6 matching bases. Germline values: CDR1 SGHTA, CDR2 FQGNSA. The CDR3 loop spans 17 amino acids. Trimming left V 4 bases short and J 7 bases short, with 23 bases between. The chain's CDR3 is CASSSGDGLGVRNEQFF. The CDR3 coding sequence is TGTGCCAGCAGCTCGGGGGATGGGCTCGGTGTTAGGAATGAGCAGTTCTTC. Using reference TRBV7-2 and TRBJ2-1 for the parts outside the CDR3, the full variable domain is GAGVSQSPSNKVTEKGKDVELRCDPISGHTALYWYRQSLGQGLEFLIYFQGNSAPDKSGLPSDRFSAERTGGSVSTLTIQRTQQEDSAVYLCASSSGDGLGVRNEQFFGPGTRLTVL.

This clonotype was picked up many times. The chain couples TRBV4-3 to TRBJ2-5, with 15 nucleotides matching TRBD2. Germline V gene sequence: CDR1 LGHNA, CDR2 YSLEER. This CDR3 has 16 amino acids. V dropped 1 base and J dropped 4; count of bases not matched to a gene: 1. The CDR3 sequence: CASSQGTSGRVETQYF. The CDR3 DNA reads as TGCGCCAGCAGCCAAGGGACTAGCGGGAGGGTAGAGACCCAGTACTTC.

This clonotype was counted ten times or more. The V gene is TRBV7-8, the J gene TRBJ2-7, with TRBD2 identical over 14 bases. Germline V gives CDR1 SGHVS, CDR2 FQNEAQ. With V trimmed by 4 bases and J by 4 bases, 12 bases remained unmatched. The CDR3 has 18 amino acids. CDR3 loop: CASSSYGTSGSSRYEQYF. The CDR3 DNA reads TGTGCCAGCAGCTCCTACGGGACTAGCGGGAGTTCTCGTTACGAGCAGTACTTC.

This clonotype was observed many times. This rearrangement joins TRBV3-1 to TRBJ1-4, with TRBD1 as a possible D gene (5 bases). Deletions cut 4 bases from V and 8 bases from J, with 17 bases between. Germline CDR1 LGHDT, CDR2 YNNKEL (reference sequence). The CDR3 runs to 15 residues. The CDR3 DNA reads as TGTGCCAGCAGCCTGGCGCGGGGGAGACAGGAAAAACTGTTTTTT. As protein: CASSLARGRQEKLFF.

This clonotype was detected ten times or more. The chain combines TRBV10-2 with TRBJ2-7, with 10 bases that match TRBD2. Trimming took 8 bases from V and 2 from J; bases not matched to a gene: 3. The CDR3 spans 13 residues. The germline CDR1 and CDR2 sequences are WSHSY and SAAADI. This chain's CDR3 is CASLLAGAYEQYF. The DNA of the CDR3 is TGCGCCAGCCTTCTAGCGGGAGCCTACGAGCAGTACTTC.